Below are 7 T cell receptor beta chains sequenced from a single sample in a study of T cell responses to AZD1222 COVID-19 vaccine. TCRdb keeps only in-frame clones here, not all; method: immunoSEQ multiplex PCR. The sample consists of approximately 150,000 clones, 80% to 90% of them appearing once. Source: peripheral blood, taken 28 days after the second dose of the MenACWY control vaccine. The receptors here all came from an adult who received the MenACWY meningococcal vaccine as a control.

This clone is a singleton in its sample. The chain links TRBV3-1 (or the pseudogene TRBV3-2) to TRBJ2-1; possibly TRBD2 for D (6 bases). From germline, CDR1 is LGHDT and CDR2 YNNKEL (reference sequence). The CDR3 runs to 15 residues. V was shortened by 4 bases and J by 0 bases, with 10 bases between the two germline ends. CDR3 amino acids: CASSLRDFSYNEQFF. The CDR3 nucleotides read TGTGCCAGCAGCCTCCGGGACTTCTCCTACAATGAGCAGTTCTTC.

The chain combines TRBV18 with TRBJ1-1; D call uncertain. Germline lookup yields CDR1 KGHSH and CDR2 LQKENI. The CDR3 covers 12 residues. V was pared by 3 bases and J by 7 bases, with 9 bases between. The CDR3 nucleotides read TGTGCCAGCTCACCTATCCAAGATGAAGCTTTCTTT. Residues: CASSPIQDEAFF. The full variable domain, in which reference TRBV18 and TRBJ1-1 provide the parts outside the CDR3, is NAGVMQNPRHLVRRRGQEARLRCSPMKGHSHVYWYRQLPEEGLKFMVYLQKENIIDESGMPKERFSAEFPKEGPSILRIQQVVRGDSAAYFCASSPIQDEAFFGQGTRLTVV.

This sequence joins TRBV16 and TRBJ2-7, with D possibly TRBD1 on 7 matching bases. Germline V gene lookup returns CDR1 KGHSY and CDR2 FQNENV. CDR3 size: 19 residues. Trimming stripped 0 bases from V and 1 base from J, with 22 bases between. Here the CDR3 reads CASSQSLLGGGELSYEQYF. The CDR3 DNA reads TGTGCCAGCAGCCAATCCCTCCTAGGAGGGGGCGAGCTATCCTACGAGCAGTACTTC.

The rearrangement joins TRBV28 to TRBJ1-4; a weak D match, TRBD1 (6 bases). Trimming stripped 5 bases from V and 3 bases from J, with 19 bases between. The CDR3 contains 17 residues. Germline loops: CDR1 MDHEN, CDR2 SYDVKM. The DNA for the CDR3 is TGTGCCAGCAGTCCGGCCTCAATACAGGGAGCTAATGAAAAACTGTTTTTT. This gives the protein CASSPASIQGANEKLFF.

The rearrangement links TRBV6-5 to TRBJ2-1, with TRBD1 matching over 9 bases. Germline V lookup: CDR1 MNHEY, CDR2 SVGAGI. Trimming cost V 5 bases and J 2 bases; bases outside gene matches: 4. The CDR3 spans 15 residues. CDR3 sequence reads: CASSLGQGTYNEQFF. In DNA form, the CDR3 reads TGTGCCAGCAGTCTTGGACAGGGGACCTACAATGAGCAGTTCTTC.

There are many counts of this clone. The V gene is TRBV28, the J gene TRBJ2-7; no clear D. The V end was cut by 10 bases, the J end by 4 bases, with 14 bases between. The germline V gene has CDR1 MDHEN and CDR2 SYDVKM. The CDR3 runs 12 residues. The CDR3 sequence is CATRLDSYEQYF. The CDR3 DNA reads TGTGCCACCCGCTTAGACTCTTACGAGCAGTACTTC.

This clone has a handful of counts. The chain carries TRBV6-1 and TRBJ1-5; tentatively, D is TRBD1 (5 bases). With 1 base removed from V and 7 bases from J, the gap between germline ends came to 11 bases. CDR3 length equals 14 residues. Per the germline V gene, CDR1 is MNHNS and CDR2 is SASEGT. CDR3 region: CASSEVGESQPQHF. CDR3 DNA sequence: TGTGCCAGCAGTGAAGTAGGGGAGAGCCAGCCCCAGCATTTT.